These T cell receptor beta chains were read from a single sample in a study of control samples from healthy donors and cancer patients. Assay used: immunoSEQ multiplex PCR; TCRdb lists only in-frame clones, some missing. The data hold 90,000 to 100,000 clones, with approximately 80% observed a single time. The sample was blood. These receptors were obtained from a woman aged 30 to 39 in good health. Each CDR3 is given with its conserved first and last residue. The D gene is left open where the match is weak. Clone size is given for some rows only: seen once, a few or many times, or a class if the clone is expanded.

16 TRBJ2-3 TRBV9 TRBD2 - TGTGCCAGCAGCGTAGAATCCAGCGGGGGCCCAGATACGCAGTATTTT CASSVESSGGPDTQYF
14 TRBJ1-6 TRBV4-3 - - TGCGCCAGCAGCCAAGAGCAGGGTAATTCACCCCTCCACTTT CASSQEQGNSPLHF
14 TRBJ2-2 TRBV7-2 TRBD2 - TGTGCCAGCAGCTTTGCGGGGGGCTTCCGGGAGCTGTTTTTT CASSFAGGFRELFF
15 TRBJ2-2 TRBV25-1 TRBD1 - TGTGCCAGCGCCAGGTGGACAGGGAACACCGGGGAGCTGTTTTTT CASARWTGNTGELFF
15 TRBJ1-3 TRBV6-5 - - TGTGCCAGCAGTCGTGAGGGAGGCGGTGGAAACACCATATATTTT CASSREGGGGNTIYF
13 TRBJ1-1 TRBV4-3 - - TGCGCCAGCAGCCAAGACCGTGGCGGGGGAGCTTTCTTT CASSQDRGGGAFF
15 TRBJ2-3 TRBV29-1 - - TGCAGCGTTCGGGTTGGGGTGGCCTACTCAGATACGCAGTATTTT CSVRVGVAYSDTQYF
21 TRBJ1-4 TRBV15 - once TGTGCCACCAGCATCCCCCACCTAATGCAGGAGCCGCCGGCAACTAATGAAAAACTGTTTTTT CATSIPHLMQEPPATNEKLFF
14 TRBJ2-7 TRBV5-1 - - TGCGCCAGCAGCTGGACCGGGACACCATACGAGCAGTACTTC CASSWTGTPYEQYF
17 TRBJ1-1 TRBV12-5 - once TGTGCTAGTGGTTTGGGAAATTACGGGACGGCTTTCACTGAAGCTTTCTTT CASGLGNYGTAFTEAFF
12 TRBJ2-1 TRBV30 - - TGTGCCTGGAGCGGGGGCTACAATGAGCAGTTCTTC CAWSGGYNEQFF
15 TRBJ2-2 TRBV27 TRBD1 - TGTGCCAGCAGTTTCGGACAGGGTGGGGTCGGGGAGCTGTTTTTT CASSFGQGGVGELFF
13 TRBJ1-1 TRBV7-8 TRBD1 - TGTGCCAGCAGCTTCGCAGGGGGGACTGAAGCTTTCTTT CASSFAGGTEAFF